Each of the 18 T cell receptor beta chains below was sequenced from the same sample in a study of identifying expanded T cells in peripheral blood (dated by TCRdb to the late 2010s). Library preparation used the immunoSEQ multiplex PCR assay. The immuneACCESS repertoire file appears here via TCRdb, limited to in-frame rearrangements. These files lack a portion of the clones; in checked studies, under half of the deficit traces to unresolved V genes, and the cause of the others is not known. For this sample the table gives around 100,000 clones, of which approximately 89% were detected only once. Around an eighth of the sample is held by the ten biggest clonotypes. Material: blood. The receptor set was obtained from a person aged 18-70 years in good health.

This chain's CDR3 is CASSPGTVKETQYF. CDR3 DNA: TGTGCCAGCTCACCCGGGACAGTCAAAGAGACCCAGTACTTC. The chain recombines TRBV18 with TRBJ2-5; 7 bases are a match to TRBD1. Per germline, CDR1 KGHSH and CDR2 LQKENI. V lost 3 bases, J lost 3 bases, and 4 bases stayed unmatched. The length of the CDR3 is 14 residues. Full variable domain (remainder filled in from reference TRBV18 and TRBJ2-5): NAGVMQNPRHLVRRRGQEARLRCSPMKGHSHVYWYRQLPEEGLKFMVYLQKENIIDESGMPKERFSAEFPKEGPSILRIQQVVRGDSAAYFCASSPGTVKETQYFGPGTRLLVL.

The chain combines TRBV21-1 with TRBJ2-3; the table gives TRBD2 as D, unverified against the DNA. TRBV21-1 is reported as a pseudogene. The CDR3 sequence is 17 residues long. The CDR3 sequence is CASSRPGLAGGCDTQYF. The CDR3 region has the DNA TGTGCCAGCAGCAGACCGGGACTAGCGGGGGGTTGTGATACGCAGTATTTT.

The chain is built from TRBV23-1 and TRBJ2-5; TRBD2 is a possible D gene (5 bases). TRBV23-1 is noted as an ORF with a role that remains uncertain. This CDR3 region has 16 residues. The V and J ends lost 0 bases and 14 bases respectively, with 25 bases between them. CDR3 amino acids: CASSQSIMGGLSSYYF. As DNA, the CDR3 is TGCGCCAGCAGTCAATCGATCATGGGCGGACTCTCAAGCTATTACTTC.

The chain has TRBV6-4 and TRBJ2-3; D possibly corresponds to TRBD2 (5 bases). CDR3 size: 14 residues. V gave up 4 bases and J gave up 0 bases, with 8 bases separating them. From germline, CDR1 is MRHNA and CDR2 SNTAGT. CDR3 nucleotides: TGTGCCAGCAGTGCCGGGATTAGCACAGATACGCAGTATTTT. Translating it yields CASSAGISTDTQYF.

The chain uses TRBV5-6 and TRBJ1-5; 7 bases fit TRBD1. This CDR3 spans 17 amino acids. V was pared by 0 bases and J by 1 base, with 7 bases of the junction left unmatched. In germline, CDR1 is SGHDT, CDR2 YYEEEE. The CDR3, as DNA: TGTGCCAGCAGCTTGGGGGGAAGACAGGGAAGCAATCAGCCCCAGCATTTT. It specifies CASSLGGRQGSNQPQHF.

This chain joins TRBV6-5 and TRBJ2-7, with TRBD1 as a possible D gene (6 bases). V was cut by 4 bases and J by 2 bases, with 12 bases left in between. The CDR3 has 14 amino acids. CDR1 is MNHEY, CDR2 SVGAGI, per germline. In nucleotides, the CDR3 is TGTGCCAGCAGTTCACAGGGCCCCACCTACGAGCAGTACTTC. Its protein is CASSSQGPTYEQYF.

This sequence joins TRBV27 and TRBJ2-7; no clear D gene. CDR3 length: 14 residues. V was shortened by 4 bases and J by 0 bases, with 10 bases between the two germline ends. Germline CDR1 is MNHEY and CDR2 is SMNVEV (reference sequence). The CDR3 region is CASSSVTGSYEQYF. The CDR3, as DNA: TGTGCCAGCAGTTCAGTGACTGGCTCCTACGAGCAGTACTTC.

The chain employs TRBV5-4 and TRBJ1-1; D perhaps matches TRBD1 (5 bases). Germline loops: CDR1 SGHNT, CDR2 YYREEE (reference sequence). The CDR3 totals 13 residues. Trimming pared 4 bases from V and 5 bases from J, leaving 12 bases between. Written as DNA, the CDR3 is TGTGCCAGCAGCCCTAGGGACGGAACTGAAGCTTTCTTT. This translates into CASSPRDGTEAFF.

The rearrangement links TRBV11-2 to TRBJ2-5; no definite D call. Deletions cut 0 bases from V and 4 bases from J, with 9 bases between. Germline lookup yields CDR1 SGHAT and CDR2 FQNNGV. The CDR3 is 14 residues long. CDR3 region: CASSLESGLETQYF. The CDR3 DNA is TGTGCCAGCAGCTTAGAGTCTGGTTTAGAGACCCAGTACTTC.

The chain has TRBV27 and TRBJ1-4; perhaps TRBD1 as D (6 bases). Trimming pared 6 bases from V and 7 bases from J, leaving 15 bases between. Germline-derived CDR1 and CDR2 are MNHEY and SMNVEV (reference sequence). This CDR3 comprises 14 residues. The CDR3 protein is CASSRTGLIEKLFF. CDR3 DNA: TGTGCCAGCAGCCGTACAGGGCTGATTGAAAAACTGTTTTTT.

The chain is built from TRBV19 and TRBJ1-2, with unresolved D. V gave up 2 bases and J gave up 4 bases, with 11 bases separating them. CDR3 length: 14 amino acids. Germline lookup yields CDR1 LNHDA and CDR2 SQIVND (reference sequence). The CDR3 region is CASSIKASIYGYTF. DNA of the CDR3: TGTGCCAGTAGTATAAAGGCCAGTATCTATGGCTACACCTTC.

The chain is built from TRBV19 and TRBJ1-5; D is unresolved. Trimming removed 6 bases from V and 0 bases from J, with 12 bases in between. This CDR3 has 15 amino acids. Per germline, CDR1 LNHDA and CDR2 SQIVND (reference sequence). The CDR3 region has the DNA TGTGCCAGTAGGTTGGGTATTAATAGCAATCAGCCCCAGCATTTT. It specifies CASRLGINSNQPQHF.

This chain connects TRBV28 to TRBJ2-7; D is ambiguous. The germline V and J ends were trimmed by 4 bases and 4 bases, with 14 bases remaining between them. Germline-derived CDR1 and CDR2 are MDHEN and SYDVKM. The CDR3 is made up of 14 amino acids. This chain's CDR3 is CASSYGPAGYEQYF. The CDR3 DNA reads TGTGCCAGCAGTTATGGTCCAGCAGGATACGAGCAGTACTTC.

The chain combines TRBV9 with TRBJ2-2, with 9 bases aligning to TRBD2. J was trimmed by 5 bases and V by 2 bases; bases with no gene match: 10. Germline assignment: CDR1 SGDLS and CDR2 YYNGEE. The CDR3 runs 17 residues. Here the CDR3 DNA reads TGTGCCAGCAGCGTGGACACCGGGACTAGCAGTACCGGGGAGCTGTTTTTT. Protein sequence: CASSVDTGTSSTGELFF.

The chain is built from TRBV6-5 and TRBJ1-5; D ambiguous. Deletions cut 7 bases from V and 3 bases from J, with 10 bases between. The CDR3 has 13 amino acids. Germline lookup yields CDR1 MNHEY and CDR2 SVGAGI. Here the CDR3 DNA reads TGTGCCAGCACCCTCACAGTCAATCAGCCCCAGCATTTT. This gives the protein CASTLTVNQPQHF.

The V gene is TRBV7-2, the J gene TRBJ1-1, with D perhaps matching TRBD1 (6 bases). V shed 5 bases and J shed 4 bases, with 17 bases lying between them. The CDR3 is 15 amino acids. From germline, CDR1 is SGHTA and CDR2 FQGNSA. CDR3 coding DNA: TGTGCCAGCAGCCCCACGCCTAACAGGGCCACTGAAGCTTTCTTT. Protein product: CASSPTPNRATEAFF.

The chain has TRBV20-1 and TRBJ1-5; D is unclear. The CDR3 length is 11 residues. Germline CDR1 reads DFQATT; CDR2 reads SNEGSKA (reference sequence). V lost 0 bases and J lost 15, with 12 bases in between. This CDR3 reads CSAREGQTRHF. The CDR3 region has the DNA TGCAGTGCTAGAGAGGGTCAAACACGGCATTTT.

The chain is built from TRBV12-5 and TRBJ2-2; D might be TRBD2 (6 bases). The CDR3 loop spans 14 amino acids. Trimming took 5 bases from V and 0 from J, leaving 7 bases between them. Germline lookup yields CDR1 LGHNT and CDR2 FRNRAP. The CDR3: CASGRGTNTGELFF. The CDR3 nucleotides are TGTGCTAGTGGTCGGGGGACGAACACCGGGGAGCTGTTTTTT.